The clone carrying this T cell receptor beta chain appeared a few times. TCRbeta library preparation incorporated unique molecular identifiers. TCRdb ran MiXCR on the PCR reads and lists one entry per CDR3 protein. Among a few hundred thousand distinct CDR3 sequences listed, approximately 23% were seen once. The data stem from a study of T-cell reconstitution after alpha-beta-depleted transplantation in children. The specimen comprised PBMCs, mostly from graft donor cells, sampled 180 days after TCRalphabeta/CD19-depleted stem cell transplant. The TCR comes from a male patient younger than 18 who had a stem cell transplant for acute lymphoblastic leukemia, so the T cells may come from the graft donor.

CDR3 protein: CASSSTRDRGHEQYF. The CDR3 bases are TGTGCCAGCAGCAGTACCCGGGACAGGGGCCACGAGCAGTACTTC. The chain links TRBV7-9 to TRBJ2-7; 10 positions match TRBD1. The CDR3 runs 15 residues. Per germline, CDR1 SEHNR and CDR2 FQNEAQ (reference sequence). J lost 5 bases, V lost 5 bases, and 9 bases had no gene match.